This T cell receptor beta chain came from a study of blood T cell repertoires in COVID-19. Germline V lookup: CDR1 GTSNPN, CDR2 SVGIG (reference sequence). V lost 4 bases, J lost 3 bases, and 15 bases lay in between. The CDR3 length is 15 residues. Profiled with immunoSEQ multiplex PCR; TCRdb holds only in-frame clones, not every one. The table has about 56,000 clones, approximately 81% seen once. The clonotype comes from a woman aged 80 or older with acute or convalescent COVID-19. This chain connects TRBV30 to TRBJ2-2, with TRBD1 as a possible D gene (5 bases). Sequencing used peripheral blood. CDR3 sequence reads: CAWKGENRDTGELFF. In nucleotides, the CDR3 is TGTGCCTGGAAAGGGGAAAACCGGGACACCGGGGAGCTGTTTTTT.